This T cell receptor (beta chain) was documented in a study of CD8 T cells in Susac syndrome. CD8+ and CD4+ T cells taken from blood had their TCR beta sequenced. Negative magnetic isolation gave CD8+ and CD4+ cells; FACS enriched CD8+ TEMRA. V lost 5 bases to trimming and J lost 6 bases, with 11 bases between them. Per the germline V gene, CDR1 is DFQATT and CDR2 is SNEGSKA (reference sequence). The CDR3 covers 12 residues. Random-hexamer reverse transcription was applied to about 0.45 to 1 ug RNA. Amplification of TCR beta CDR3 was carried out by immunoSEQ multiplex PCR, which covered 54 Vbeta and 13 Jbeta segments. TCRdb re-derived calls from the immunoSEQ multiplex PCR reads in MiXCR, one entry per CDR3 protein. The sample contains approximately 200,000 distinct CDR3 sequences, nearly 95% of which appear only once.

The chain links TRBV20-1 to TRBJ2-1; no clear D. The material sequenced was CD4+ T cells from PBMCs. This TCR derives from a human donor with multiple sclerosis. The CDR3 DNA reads TGCAGTGCTCATTTGGGAATCAATGAGCAGTTCTTC. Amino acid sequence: CSAHLGINEQFF.